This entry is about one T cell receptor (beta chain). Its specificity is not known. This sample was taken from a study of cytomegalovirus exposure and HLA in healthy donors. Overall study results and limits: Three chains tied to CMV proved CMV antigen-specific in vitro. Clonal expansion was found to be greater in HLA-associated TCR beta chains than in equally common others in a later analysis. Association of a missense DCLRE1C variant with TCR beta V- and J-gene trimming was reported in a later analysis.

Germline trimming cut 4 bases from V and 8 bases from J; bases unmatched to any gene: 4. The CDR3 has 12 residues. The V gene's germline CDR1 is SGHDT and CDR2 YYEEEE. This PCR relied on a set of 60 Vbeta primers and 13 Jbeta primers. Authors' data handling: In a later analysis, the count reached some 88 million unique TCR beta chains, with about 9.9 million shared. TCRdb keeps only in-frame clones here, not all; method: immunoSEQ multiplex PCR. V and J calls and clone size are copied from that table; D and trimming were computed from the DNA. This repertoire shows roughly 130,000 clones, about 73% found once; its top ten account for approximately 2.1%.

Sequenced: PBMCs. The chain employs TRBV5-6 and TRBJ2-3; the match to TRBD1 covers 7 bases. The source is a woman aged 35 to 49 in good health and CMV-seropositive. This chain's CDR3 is CASSPRQGTQYF. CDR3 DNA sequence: TGTGCCAGCAGCCCCCGACAGGGTACGCAGTATTTT.